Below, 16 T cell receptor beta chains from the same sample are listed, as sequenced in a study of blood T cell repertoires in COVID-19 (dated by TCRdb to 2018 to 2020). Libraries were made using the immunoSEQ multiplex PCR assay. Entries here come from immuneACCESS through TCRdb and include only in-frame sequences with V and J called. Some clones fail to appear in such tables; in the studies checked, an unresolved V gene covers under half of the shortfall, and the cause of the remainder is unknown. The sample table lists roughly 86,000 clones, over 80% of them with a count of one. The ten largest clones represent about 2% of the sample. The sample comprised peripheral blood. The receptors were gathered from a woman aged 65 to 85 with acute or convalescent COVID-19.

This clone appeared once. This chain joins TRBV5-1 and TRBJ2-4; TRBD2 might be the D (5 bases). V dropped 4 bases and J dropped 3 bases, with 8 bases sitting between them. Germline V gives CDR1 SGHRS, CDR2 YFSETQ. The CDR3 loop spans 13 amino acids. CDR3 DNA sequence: TGCGCCAGCAGCGAGGGTTACAAAAACATTCAGTACTTC. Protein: CASSEGYKNIQYF.

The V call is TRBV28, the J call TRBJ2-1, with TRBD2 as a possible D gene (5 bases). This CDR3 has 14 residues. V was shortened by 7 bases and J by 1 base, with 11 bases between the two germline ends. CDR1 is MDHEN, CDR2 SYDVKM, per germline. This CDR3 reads CASTLGLSYNEQFF. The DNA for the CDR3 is TGTGCCAGCACCCTCGGACTTTCCTACAATGAGCAGTTCTTC. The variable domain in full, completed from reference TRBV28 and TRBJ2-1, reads DVKVTQSSRYLVKRTGEKVFLECVQDMDHENMFWYRQDPGLGLRLIYFSYDVKMKEKGDIPEGYSVSREKKERFSLILESASTNQTSMYLCASTLGLSYNEQFFGPGTRLTVL.

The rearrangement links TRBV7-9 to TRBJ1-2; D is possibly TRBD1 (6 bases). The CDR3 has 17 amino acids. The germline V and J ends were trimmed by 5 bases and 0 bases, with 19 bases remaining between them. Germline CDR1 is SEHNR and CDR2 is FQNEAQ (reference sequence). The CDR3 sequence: CASSPVNRGIANYGYTF. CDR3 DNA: TGTGCCAGCAGCCCCGTAAATAGGGGGATAGCTAACTATGGCTACACCTTC.

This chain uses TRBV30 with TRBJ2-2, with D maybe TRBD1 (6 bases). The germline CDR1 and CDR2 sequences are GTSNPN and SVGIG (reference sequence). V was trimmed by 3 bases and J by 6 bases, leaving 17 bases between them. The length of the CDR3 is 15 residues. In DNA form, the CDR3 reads TGTGCCTGGAGAGGCAGGGGTTCGTCGGCCGGGGAGCTGTTTTTT. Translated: CAWRGRGSSAGELFF.

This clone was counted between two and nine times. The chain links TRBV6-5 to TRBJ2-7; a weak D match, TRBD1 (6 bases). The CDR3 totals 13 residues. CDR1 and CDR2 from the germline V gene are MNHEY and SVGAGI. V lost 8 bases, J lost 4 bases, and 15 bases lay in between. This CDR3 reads CASFTGSRYEQYF. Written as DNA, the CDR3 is TGTGCCAGCTTTACAGGGTCTCGGTACGAGCAGTACTTC.

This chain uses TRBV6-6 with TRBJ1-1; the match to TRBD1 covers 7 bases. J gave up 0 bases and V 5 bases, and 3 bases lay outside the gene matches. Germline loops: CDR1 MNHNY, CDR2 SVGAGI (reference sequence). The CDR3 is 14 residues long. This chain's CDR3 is CASSETGMNTEAFF. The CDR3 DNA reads TGTGCCAGCAGTGAGACAGGGATGAACACTGAAGCTTTCTTT.

CDR3 DNA: TGTGCCAGCAGCCAAGGCCCTAATACCCCCGTCCCAGATACGCAGTATTTT. Protein sequence: CASSQGPNTPVPDTQYF. V gene TRBV4-2 combines with J gene TRBJ2-3, with D unresolved. Trimming left V 1 base short and J 4 bases short, with 18 bases between. Germline V gene data show CDR1 as LGHNA and CDR2 as YNFKEQ. The CDR3 spans 17 residues.

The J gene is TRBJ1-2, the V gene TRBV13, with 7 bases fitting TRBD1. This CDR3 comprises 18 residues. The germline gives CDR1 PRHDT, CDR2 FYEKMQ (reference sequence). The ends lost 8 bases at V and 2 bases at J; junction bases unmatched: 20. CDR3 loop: CASSSFRFRTGSNYGYTF. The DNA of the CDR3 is TGTGCCAGCTCCAGTTTCAGATTCAGGACAGGATCAAACTATGGCTACACCTTC.

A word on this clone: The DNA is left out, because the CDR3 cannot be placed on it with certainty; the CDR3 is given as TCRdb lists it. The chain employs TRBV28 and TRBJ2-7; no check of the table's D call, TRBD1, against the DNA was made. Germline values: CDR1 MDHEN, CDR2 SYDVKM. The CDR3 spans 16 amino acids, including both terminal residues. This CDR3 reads CASSFLETGLGYEQYF.

CDR3 DNA: TGTGCCCAGGTCCGGGACAGGGTAACCTACGAGCAGTACTTC. Protein sequence: CAQVRDRVTYEQYF. The rearrangement uses TRBV6-5 and TRBJ2-7; 9 positions agree with TRBD1. CDR1 MNHEY and CDR2 SVGAGI come from the germline V gene. This CDR3 region has 14 residues. V was pared by 11 bases and J by 2 bases, with 10 bases of the junction left unmatched.

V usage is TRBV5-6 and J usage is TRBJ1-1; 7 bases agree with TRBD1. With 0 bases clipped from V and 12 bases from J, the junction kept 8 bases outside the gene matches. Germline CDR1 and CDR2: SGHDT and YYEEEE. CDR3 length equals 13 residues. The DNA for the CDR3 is TGTGCCAGCAGCTTGGAGTATAAGGGGGCATCTTTCTTT. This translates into CASSLEYKGASFF.

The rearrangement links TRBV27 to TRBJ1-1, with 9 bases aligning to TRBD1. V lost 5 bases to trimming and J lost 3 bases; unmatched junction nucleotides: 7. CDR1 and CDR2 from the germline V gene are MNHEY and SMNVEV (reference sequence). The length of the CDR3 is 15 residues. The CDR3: CASSEAGTGYTEAFF. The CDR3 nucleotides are TGTGCCAGCAGTGAGGCCGGGACAGGGTACACTGAAGCTTTCTTT.

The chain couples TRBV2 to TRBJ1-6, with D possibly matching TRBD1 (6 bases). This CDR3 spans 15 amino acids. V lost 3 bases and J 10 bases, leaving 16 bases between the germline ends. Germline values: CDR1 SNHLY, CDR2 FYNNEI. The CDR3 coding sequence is TGTGCCAGCAGTGAGAGGGACACCAGATCATCACCCCTCCACTTT. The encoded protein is CASSERDTRSSPLHF.

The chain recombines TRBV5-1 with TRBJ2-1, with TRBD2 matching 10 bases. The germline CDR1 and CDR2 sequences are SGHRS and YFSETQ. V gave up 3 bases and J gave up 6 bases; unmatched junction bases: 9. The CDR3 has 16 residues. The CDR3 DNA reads TGCGCCAGCAGCTCCTATCCTAGCGGGGGACTCAATGAGCAGTTCTTC. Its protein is CASSSYPSGGLNEQFF. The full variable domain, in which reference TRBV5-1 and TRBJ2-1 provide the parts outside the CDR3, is KAGVTQTPRYLIKTRGQQVTLSCSPISGHRSVSWYQQTPGQGLQFLFEYFSETQRNKGNFPGRFSGRQFSNSRSEMNVSTLELGDSALYLCASSSYPSGGLNEQFFGPGTRLTVL.

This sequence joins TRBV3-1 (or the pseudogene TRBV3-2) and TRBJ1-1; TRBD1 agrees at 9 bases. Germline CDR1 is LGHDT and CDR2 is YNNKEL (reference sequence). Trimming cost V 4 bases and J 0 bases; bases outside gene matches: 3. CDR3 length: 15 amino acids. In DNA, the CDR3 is TGTGCCAGCAGCCTACAGGGGGCTCTGAACACTGAAGCTTTCTTT. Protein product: CASSLQGALNTEAFF.

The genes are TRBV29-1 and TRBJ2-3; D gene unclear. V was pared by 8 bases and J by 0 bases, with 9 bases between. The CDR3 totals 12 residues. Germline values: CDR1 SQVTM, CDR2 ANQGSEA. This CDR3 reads CSSIRSTDTQYF. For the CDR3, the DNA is TGCAGCTCAATACGGAGCACAGATACGCAGTATTTT.